These T cell receptor beta chains were read from a single sample in a study of blood T cell repertoires in COVID-19. Using immunoSEQ multiplex PCR, the repertoire was profiled, and TCRdb retains in-frame clones only, with some absent. The sample consists of fewer than 450,000 clones, 90% of them appearing once. Sequencing used PBMCs or T cells enriched from blood (not recorded which). These receptors originate from a man aged 18 to 35 who had recovered from COVID-19. Both conserved end residues are trimmed from each CDR3.

TRBV7-9	TRBJ2-3	ASSPSGSITDTQY
TRBV10-3	TRBJ1-1	AISGTGPDTEAF
TRBV6-5	TRBJ2-7	ASRNRDRGTYEQY
TRBV29-1	TRBJ2-3	SVEEPGLAGVDTQY
TRBV7-2	TRBJ2-5	ASRLAGGGAETQY
TRBV25-1	TRBJ1-5	ASSEGGRSQPQH
TRBV24-1	TRBJ2-3	ATSAPGLAGGSHTQY
TRBV11-2	TRBJ2-2	ASSIPGLALTGELF
TRBV12-3/TRBV12-4	TRBJ2-3	ASSPGLADTQY
TRBV7-9	TRBJ2-1	ASSQLNYNEQF
TRBV12-3/TRBV12-4	TRBJ1-2	ASSAGGGYGYT
TRBV27	TRBJ2-7	ASTRQGSYEQY
TRBV6-2/TRBV6-3	TRBJ2-3	ASSGGSKGADTQY
TRBV6-5	TRBJ1-1	ASSYQRQGRAF
TRBV7-9	TRBJ2-7	ASSGPTVSYEQY
TRBV11-2	TRBJ2-1	ASSVTSGGGEQF
TRBV12-3/TRBV12-4	TRBJ1-2	ASSPPQGFGYT
TRBV2	TRBJ1-2	ASRGRGFGGYT
TRBV27	TRBJ2-5	ASSELTSVETQY
TRBV2	TRBJ2-1	ASRPPLWLATIEQF
TRBV6-5	TRBJ2-7	ASRLALSGEQY
TRBV4-1	TRBJ1-6	ASSQISSSYNSPLH
TRBV24-1	TRBJ1-1	ATIEGAGTEAF
TRBV3-1/TRBV3-2	TRBJ2-1	ASSQAGIDEQF
TRBV7-3	TRBJ2-1	ASSSIAGSYNEQF
TRBV28	TRBJ1-5	ASITQGNQPQH
TRBV4-1	TRBJ2-5	ASSQEAPRAGQETQY
TRBV7-6	TRBJ1-5	ASSLGGRQPQH
TRBV19	TRBJ1-1	ASKTALTEAF